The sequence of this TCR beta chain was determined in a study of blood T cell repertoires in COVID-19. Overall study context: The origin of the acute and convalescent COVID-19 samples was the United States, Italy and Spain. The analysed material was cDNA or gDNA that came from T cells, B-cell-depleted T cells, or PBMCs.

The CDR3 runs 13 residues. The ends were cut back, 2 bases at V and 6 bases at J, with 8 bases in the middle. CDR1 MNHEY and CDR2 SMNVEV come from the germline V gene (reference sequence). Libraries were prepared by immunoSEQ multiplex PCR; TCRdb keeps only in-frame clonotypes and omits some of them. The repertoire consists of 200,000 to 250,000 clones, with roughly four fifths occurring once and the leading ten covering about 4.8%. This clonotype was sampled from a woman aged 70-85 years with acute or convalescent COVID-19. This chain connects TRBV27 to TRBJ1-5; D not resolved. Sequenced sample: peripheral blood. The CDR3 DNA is TGTGCCAGCAGTTTAAGGGAGGGTCAGCCCCAGCATTTT. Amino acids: CASSLREGQPQHF.